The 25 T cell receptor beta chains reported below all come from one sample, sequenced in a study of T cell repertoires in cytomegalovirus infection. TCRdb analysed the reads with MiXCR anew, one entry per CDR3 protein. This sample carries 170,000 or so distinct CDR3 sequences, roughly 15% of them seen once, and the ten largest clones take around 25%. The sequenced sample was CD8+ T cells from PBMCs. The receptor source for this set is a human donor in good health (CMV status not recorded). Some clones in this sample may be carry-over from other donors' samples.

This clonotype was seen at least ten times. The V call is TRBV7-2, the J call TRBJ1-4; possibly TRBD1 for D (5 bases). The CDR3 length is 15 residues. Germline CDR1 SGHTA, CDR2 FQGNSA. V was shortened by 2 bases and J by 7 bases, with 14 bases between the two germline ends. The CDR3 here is CASSLSSGDAEKLFF. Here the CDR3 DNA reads TGTGCCAGCAGCTTAAGTTCGGGGGATGCTGAAAAACTGTTTTTT.

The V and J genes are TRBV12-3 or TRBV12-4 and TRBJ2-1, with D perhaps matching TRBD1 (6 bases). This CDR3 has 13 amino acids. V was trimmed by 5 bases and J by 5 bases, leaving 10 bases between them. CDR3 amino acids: CASSGGWNNEQFF. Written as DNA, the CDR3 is TGTGCCAGCAGTGGGGGCTGGAACAATGAGCAGTTCTTC.

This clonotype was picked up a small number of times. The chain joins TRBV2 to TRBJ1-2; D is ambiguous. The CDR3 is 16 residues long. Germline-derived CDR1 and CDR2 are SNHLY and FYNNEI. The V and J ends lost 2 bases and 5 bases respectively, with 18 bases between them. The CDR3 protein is CASSETLTPSGYGYTF. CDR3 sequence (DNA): TGTGCCAGCAGTGAAACACTTACCCCGTCGGGATATGGCTACACCTTC. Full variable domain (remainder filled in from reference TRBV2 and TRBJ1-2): EPEVTQTPSHQVTQMGQEVILRCVPISNHLYFYWYRQILGQKVEFLVSFYNNEISEKSEIFDDQFSVERPDGSNFTLKIRSTKLEDSAMYFCASSETLTPSGYGYTFGSGTRLTVV.

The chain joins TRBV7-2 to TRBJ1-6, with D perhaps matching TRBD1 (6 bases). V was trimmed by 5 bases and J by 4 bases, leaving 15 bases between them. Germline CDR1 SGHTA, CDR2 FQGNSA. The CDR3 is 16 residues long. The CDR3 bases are TGTGCCAGCAGCCCCCCCCTAGGGGGGTATAATTCACCCCTCCACTTT. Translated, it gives CASSPPLGGYNSPLHF.

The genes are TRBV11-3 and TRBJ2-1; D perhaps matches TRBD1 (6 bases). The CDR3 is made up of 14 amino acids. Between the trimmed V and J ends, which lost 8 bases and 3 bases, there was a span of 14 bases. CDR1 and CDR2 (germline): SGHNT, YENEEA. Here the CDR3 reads CASALGRGYNEQFF. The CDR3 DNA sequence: TGTGCCAGCGCCCTCGGCAGGGGCTACAATGAGCAGTTCTTC.

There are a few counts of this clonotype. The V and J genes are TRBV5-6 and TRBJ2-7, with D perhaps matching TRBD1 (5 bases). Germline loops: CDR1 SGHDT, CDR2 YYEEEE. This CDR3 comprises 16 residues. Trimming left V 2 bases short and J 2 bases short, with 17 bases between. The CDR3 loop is CASSLGGPGSAYEQYF. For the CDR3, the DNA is TGTGCCAGCAGCTTAGGTGGACCAGGGTCCGCCTACGAGCAGTACTTC.

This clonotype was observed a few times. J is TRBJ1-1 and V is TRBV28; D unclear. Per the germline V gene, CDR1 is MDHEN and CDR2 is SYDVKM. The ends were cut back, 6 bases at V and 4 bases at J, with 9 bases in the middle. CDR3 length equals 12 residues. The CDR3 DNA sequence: TGTGCCAGCAGCCGAGACGTCACTGAAGCTTTCTTT. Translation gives CASSRDVTEAFF.

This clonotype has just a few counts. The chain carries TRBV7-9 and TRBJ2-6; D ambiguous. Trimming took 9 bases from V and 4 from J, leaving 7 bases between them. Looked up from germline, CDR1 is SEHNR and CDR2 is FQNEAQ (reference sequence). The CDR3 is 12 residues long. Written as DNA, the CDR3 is TGTGCCAGTCTAGAGGGGGCCAACGTCCTGACTTTC. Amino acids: CASLEGANVLTF.

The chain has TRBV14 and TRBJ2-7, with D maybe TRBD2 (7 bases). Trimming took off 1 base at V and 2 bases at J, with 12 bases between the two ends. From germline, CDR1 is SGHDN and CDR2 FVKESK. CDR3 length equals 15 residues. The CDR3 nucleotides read TGTGCCAGCAGCCAAGGGGCGGGGGCCGCCTACGAGCAGTACTTC. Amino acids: CASSQGAGAAYEQYF.

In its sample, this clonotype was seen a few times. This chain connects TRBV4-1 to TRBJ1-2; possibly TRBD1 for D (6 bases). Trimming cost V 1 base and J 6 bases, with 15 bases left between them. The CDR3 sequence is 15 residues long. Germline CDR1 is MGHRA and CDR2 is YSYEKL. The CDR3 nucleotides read TGCGCCAGCAGCCAAGTATCGGAACAGGGCCATGGCTACACCTTC. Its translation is CASSQVSEQGHGYTF.

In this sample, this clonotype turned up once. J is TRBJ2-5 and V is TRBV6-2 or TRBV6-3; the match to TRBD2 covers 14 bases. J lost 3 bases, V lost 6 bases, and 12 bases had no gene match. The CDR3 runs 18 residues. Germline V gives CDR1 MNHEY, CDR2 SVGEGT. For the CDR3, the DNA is TGTGCCAGCAGCGAGCTGGGACTAGCGGGGGCTGGGGAAGAGACCCAGTACTTC. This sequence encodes CASSELGLAGAGEETQYF.

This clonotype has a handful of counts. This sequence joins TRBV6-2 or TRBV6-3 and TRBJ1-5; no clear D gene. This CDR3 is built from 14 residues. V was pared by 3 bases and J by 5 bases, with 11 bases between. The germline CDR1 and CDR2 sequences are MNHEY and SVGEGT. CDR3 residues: CASSYRTDHQPQHF. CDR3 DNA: TGTGCCAGCAGTTATAGGACGGATCATCAGCCCCAGCATTTT.

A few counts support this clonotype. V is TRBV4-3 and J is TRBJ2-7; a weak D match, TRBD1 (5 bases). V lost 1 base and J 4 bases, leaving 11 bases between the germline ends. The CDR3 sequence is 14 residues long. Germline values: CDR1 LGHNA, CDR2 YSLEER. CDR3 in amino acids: CASSQGPGNYEQYF. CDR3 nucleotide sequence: TGCGCCAGCAGCCAAGGTCCAGGGAATTACGAGCAGTACTTC.

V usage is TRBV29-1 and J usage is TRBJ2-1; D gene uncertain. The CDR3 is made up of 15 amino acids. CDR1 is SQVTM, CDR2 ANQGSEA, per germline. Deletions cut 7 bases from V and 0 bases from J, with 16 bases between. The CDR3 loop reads CSGAAEQSSYNEQFF. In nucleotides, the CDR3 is TGCAGCGGTGCCGCGGAACAAAGCTCCTACAATGAGCAGTTCTTC.

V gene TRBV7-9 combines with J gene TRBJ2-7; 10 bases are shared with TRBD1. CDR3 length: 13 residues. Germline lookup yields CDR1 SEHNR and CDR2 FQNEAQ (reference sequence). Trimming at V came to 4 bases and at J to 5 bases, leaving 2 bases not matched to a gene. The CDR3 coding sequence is TGTGCCAGCAGCTCGACAGGGGGCCACGAGCAGTACTTC. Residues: CASSSTGGHEQYF.

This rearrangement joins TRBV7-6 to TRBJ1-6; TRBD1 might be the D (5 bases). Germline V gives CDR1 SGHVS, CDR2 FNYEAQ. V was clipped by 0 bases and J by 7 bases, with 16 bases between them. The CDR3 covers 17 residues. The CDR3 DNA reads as TGTGCCAGCAGCTTAGCCCCGGGGGGGGGACGGAATTCACCCCTCCACTTT. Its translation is CASSLAPGGGRNSPLHF. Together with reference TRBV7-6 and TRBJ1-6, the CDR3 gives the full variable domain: GAGVSQSPRYKVTKRGQDVALRCDPISGHVSLYWYRQALGQGPEFLTYFNYEAQQDKSGLPNDRFSAERPEGSISTLTIQRTEQRDSAMYRCASSLAPGGGRNSPLHFGNGTRLTVT.

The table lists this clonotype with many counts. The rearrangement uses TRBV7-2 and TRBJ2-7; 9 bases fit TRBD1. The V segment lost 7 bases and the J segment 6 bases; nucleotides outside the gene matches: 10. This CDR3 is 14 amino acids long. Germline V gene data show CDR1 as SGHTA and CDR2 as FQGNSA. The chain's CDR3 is CASTRTGEGVEQYF. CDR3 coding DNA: TGTGCCAGCACTCGGACAGGGGAGGGTGTCGAGCAGTACTTC.

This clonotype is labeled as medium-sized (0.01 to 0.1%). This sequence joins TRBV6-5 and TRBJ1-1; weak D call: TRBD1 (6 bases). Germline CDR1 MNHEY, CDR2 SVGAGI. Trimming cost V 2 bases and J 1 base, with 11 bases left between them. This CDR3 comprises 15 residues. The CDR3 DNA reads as TGTGCCAGCAGTTACGCACTACAGGGGAACACTGAAGCTTTCTTT. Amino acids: CASSYALQGNTEAFF.

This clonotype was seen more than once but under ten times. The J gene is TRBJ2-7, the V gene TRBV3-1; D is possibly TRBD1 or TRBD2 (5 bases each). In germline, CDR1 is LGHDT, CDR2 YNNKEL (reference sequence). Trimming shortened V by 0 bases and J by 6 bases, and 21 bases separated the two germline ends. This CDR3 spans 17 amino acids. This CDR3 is CASSQEKWVGTSGEQYF. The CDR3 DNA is TGTGCCAGCAGCCAAGAGAAGTGGGTCGGGACGTCGGGCGAGCAGTACTTC.

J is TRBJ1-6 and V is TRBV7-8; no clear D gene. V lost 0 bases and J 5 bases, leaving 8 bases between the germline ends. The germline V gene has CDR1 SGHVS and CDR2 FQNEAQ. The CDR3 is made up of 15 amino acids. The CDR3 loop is CASSLAPLNNSPLHF. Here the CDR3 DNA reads TGTGCCAGCAGCTTAGCACCTCTCAATAATTCACCCCTCCACTTT.

The CDR3: CASRRRDPAYEQYF. The CDR3 nucleotides read TGTGCCAGCAGGCGCCGGGACCCAGCCTACGAGCAGTACTTC. The chain is built from TRBV6-8 and TRBJ2-7; D might be TRBD1 or TRBD2, each matching 5 bases. Trimming cost V 6 bases and J 2 bases, with 14 bases left between them. Germline CDR1 is MNHGY and CDR2 is SAAAGT. This CDR3 contains 14 residues.

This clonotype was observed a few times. CDR3: CASRGETGDSNEQFF. As DNA, the CDR3 is TGTGCCAGCAGGGGAGAGACAGGGGATAGTAATGAGCAGTTCTTC. The V call is TRBV7-2, the J call TRBJ2-1, with 8 nucleotides matching TRBD1. The germline V gene encodes CDR1 SGHTA and CDR2 FQGNSA. The CDR3 sequence is 15 residues long. The V segment lost 6 bases and the J segment 7 bases; nucleotides outside the gene matches: 11.

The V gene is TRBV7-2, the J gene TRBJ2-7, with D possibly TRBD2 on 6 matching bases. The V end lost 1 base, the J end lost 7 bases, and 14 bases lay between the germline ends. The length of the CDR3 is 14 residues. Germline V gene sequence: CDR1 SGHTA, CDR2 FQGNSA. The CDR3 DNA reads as TGTGCCAGCAGCTTAGTCCTAGTGGAGGGAGAGCAGTACTTC. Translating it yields CASSLVLVEGEQYF.

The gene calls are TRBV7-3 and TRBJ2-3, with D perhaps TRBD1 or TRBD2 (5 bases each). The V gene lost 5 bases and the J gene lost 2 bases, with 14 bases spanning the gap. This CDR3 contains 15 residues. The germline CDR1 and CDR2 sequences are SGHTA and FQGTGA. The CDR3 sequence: CASSPVGDLTDTQYF. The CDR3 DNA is TGTGCCAGCAGCCCGGTGGGGGACCTCACAGATACGCAGTATTTT.

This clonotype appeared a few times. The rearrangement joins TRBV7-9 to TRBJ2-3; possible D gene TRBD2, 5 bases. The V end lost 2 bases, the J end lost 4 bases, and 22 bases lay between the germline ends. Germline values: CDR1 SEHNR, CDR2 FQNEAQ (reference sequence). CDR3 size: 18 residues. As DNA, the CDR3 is TGTGCCAGCAGCTTACCCCCCATCACCAGCGAGGAGGCAGATACGCAGTATTTT. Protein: CASSLPPITSEEADTQYF.